The rows below give T cell receptor beta chains drawn from one sample of a study of blood T cells in healthy people across ages. TCRdb reanalysed the 5' RACE reads using MiXCR and keeps one entry per CDR3 protein. The sample lists 1.4 million to 1.5 million distinct CDR3 sequences; about 40% were seen once. The sample consisted of blood. The receptor source for this set is a woman in her late teens or twenties in good health. Each CDR3 is given with its conserved first and last residue. The order of the fields is CDR3 DNA, CDR3 protein, D gene, J gene, V gene, clone size. The D gene is left open where the match is weak. Clone sizes are given selectively: once, few, many, or a class where the clone is expanded.

cdr3_nt: TGTGCCAGCTGCCCCCCCGGACAGGGGAAGAATGGCTACACCTTC; cdr3_aa: CASCPPGQGKNGYTF; d_call: TRBD1; j_call: TRBJ1-2; v_call: TRBV6-1; clone_size: NA
cdr3_nt: TGCAGTGCTAGTAGGGCTACCGGGACAGGTAATCAGCCCCAGCATTTT; cdr3_aa: CSASRATGTGNQPQHF; d_call: TRBD1; j_call: TRBJ1-5; v_call: TRBV20-1; clone_size: NA
cdr3_nt: TGTGCCAGCTCACCAATGGAGTACTATTCACCCCTCCACTTT; cdr3_aa: CASSPMEYYSPLHF; d_call: NA; j_call: TRBJ1-6; v_call: TRBV18; clone_size: NA
cdr3_nt: TGTGCCAGCAGCAGCTTAACAGGCCCCATTGCAACTAATGAAAAACTGTTTTTT; cdr3_aa: CASSSLTGPIATNEKLFF; d_call: NA; j_call: TRBJ1-4; v_call: TRBV21-1; clone_size: few
cdr3_nt: TGTGCCAGCAGCTTGGTTGGTCCCGCGAGCGACATCGGATATACGCAGTATTTT; cdr3_aa: CASSLVGPASDIGYTQYF; d_call: NA; j_call: TRBJ2-3; v_call: TRBV5-4; clone_size: NA
cdr3_nt: TGTGCCAGCAGTTCCCCCACGCGGGGAAGGGCAGATACGCAGTATTTT; cdr3_aa: CASSSPTRGRADTQYF; d_call: NA; j_call: TRBJ2-3; v_call: TRBV28; clone_size: few
cdr3_nt: TGCAGCGTTGAAGAGGCAACCGTCGGAGAGACCCAGTACTTC; cdr3_aa: CSVEEATVGETQYF; d_call: NA; j_call: TRBJ2-5; v_call: TRBV29-1; clone_size: NA
cdr3_nt: TGCAGTGCTAGGGACGGGACCGCACTTCTTAATCAGCCCCAGCATTTT; cdr3_aa: CSARDGTALLNQPQHF; d_call: NA; j_call: TRBJ1-5; v_call: TRBV20-1; clone_size: few
cdr3_nt: TGCAGTGCTAGTAGGCAGCGGGGGAACAATGAGCAGTACTTC; cdr3_aa: CSASRQRGNNEQYF; d_call: TRBD2; j_call: TRBJ2-5; v_call: TRBV20-1; clone_size: NA
cdr3_nt: TGTGCCAGCAGCCGTCTCGGGGGAGCACCCCTCCACTTT; cdr3_aa: CASSRLGGAPLHF; d_call: NA; j_call: TRBJ1-6; v_call: TRBV11-1; clone_size: NA
cdr3_nt: TGCAGCGTTGTAAAGGGGGAGACCCAGTACTTC; cdr3_aa: CSVVKGETQYF; d_call: NA; j_call: TRBJ2-5; v_call: TRBV29-1; clone_size: NA
cdr3_nt: TGTGCCAGCAGCTTCCCTGGACTAGCGGGAATACGCGATGAGCAGTACTTC; cdr3_aa: CASSFPGLAGIRDEQYF; d_call: TRBD2; j_call: TRBJ2-5; v_call: TRBV7-8; clone_size: NA
cdr3_nt: TGTGCCAGCAGCCCGCAGGGGTACCGAGAGACCCAGTACTTC; cdr3_aa: CASSPQGYRETQYF; d_call: NA; j_call: TRBJ2-5; v_call: TRBV14; clone_size: NA
cdr3_nt: TGTGCCAGCAGCAAACAGGGGGCGAGCACTGAAGCTTTCTTT; cdr3_aa: CASSKQGASTEAFF; d_call: TRBD1; j_call: TRBJ1-1; v_call: TRBV6-1; clone_size: NA
cdr3_nt: TGTGCCAGCAGGTTAAGCGGACCCGGAAACAATGAGCAGTTCTTC; cdr3_aa: CASRLSGPGNNEQFF; d_call: NA; j_call: TRBJ2-1; v_call: TRBV7-2; clone_size: NA
cdr3_nt: TGCAGCGTCAAAAGCGGGAGCTCTAGGTACGAGCAGTACTTC; cdr3_aa: CSVKSGSSRYEQYF; d_call: TRBD2; j_call: TRBJ2-7; v_call: TRBV29-1; clone_size: NA
cdr3_nt: TGCGCCAGCAGCACGGGAGGGGGAATCACCGGGGAGCTGTTTTTT; cdr3_aa: CASSTGGGITGELFF; d_call: TRBD2; j_call: TRBJ2-2; v_call: TRBV5-1; clone_size: NA
cdr3_nt: TGTGCCACCAGTGAACAGCTAGCGGGGACTACAGATACGCAGTATTTT; cdr3_aa: CATSEQLAGTTDTQYF; d_call: TRBD2; j_call: TRBJ2-3; v_call: TRBV6-1; clone_size: NA
cdr3_nt: TGCAGTGCTCCGGTGCGCCGCTCCTACAATGAGCAGTTCTTC; cdr3_aa: CSAPVRRSYNEQFF; d_call: NA; j_call: TRBJ2-1; v_call: TRBV20-1; clone_size: few
cdr3_nt: TGTGCCGGCAGTGGGCAGGGCACAGATACGCAGTATTTT; cdr3_aa: CAGSGQGTDTQYF; d_call: NA; j_call: TRBJ2-3; v_call: TRBV6-4; clone_size: few
cdr3_nt: TGTGCCAGCAGTGAAGAGACAGGGTTTGCTGGCTACACCTTC; cdr3_aa: CASSEETGFAGYTF; d_call: TRBD1; j_call: TRBJ1-2; v_call: TRBV6-1; clone_size: NA
cdr3_nt: TGTGCCAGGGGTCGGGGGGAGTCGAATTCACCCCTCCACTTT; cdr3_aa: CARGRGESNSPLHF; d_call: NA; j_call: TRBJ1-6; v_call: TRBV27; clone_size: NA
cdr3_nt: TGTGCCAGCAGAACCGGGACAGTGCCTGAAAAACTGTTTTTT; cdr3_aa: CASRTGTVPEKLFF; d_call: TRBD1; j_call: TRBJ1-4; v_call: TRBV6-5; clone_size: NA
cdr3_nt: TGTGCCAGCAGTTATTCTGGTCCCCCGACCGGGACAGCGTACAATGAGCAGTTCTTC; cdr3_aa: CASSYSGPPTGTAYNEQFF; d_call: TRBD1; j_call: TRBJ2-1; v_call: TRBV6-5; clone_size: NA
cdr3_nt: TGCAGCGTTGGGGATTCGGGCGGGAGCGCCATGGATGAGCAGTTCTTC; cdr3_aa: CSVGDSGGSAMDEQFF; d_call: TRBD2; j_call: TRBJ2-1; v_call: TRBV29-1; clone_size: NA
cdr3_nt: TGTGCCAGCAGCGCCGGGACACCCAACACTGAAGCTTTCTTT; cdr3_aa: CASSAGTPNTEAFF; d_call: NA; j_call: TRBJ1-1; v_call: TRBV7-8; clone_size: few
cdr3_nt: TGTGCCAGCATTCTGCAGGGTTCTGGGGCCAACGTCCTGACTTTC; cdr3_aa: CASILQGSGANVLTF; d_call: NA; j_call: TRBJ2-6; v_call: TRBV12-3/TRBV12-4; clone_size: few
cdr3_nt: TGTGCCAGCAGCTTAGGGTCCCAGGGTACTGAAGCTTTCTTT; cdr3_aa: CASSLGSQGTEAFF; d_call: NA; j_call: TRBJ1-1; v_call: TRBV11-2; clone_size: few
cdr3_nt: TGTGCCAGCAGTTTACAGCAGGGGGTGAGCAATAATGAAAAACTGTTTTTT; cdr3_aa: CASSLQQGVSNNEKLFF; d_call: TRBD1; j_call: TRBJ1-4; v_call: TRBV12-3/TRBV12-4; clone_size: NA
cdr3_nt: TGCAGCGTTGAACAGGGACTCTGTGGCTACACCTTC; cdr3_aa: CSVEQGLCGYTF; d_call: NA; j_call: TRBJ1-2; v_call: TRBV29-1; clone_size: NA
cdr3_nt: TGTGCCAGCAGTGAGTTAGGGATGTTCTACAATGAGCAGTTCTTC; cdr3_aa: CASSELGMFYNEQFF; d_call: NA; j_call: TRBJ2-1; v_call: TRBV6-1; clone_size: NA
cdr3_nt: TGTGCCAGCAGTCCCGGGACGGATAATAGCAATCAGCCCCAGCATTTT; cdr3_aa: CASSPGTDNSNQPQHF; d_call: NA; j_call: TRBJ1-5; v_call: TRBV7-9; clone_size: few
cdr3_nt: TGTGCCAGCAGCTTAGTACGGGGAGCGGGCTACGAGCAGTACTTC; cdr3_aa: CASSLVRGAGYEQYF; d_call: NA; j_call: TRBJ2-7; v_call: TRBV11-2; clone_size: NA
cdr3_nt: TGTGCCAGCAGGGGAGGCGGGGACATGAACACTGAAGCTTTCTTT; cdr3_aa: CASRGGGDMNTEAFF; d_call: NA; j_call: TRBJ1-1; v_call: TRBV7-9; clone_size: NA
cdr3_nt: TGTGCCAGCAGTTATCAGGGCGGTAGCACTGAAGCTTTCTTT; cdr3_aa: CASSYQGGSTEAFF; d_call: NA; j_call: TRBJ1-1; v_call: TRBV6-1; clone_size: NA
cdr3_nt: TGCGCCAGCAGCGCAGGGGACAGCTCCTACGAGCAGTACTTC; cdr3_aa: CASSAGDSSYEQYF; d_call: TRBD1; j_call: TRBJ2-7; v_call: TRBV5-1; clone_size: few
cdr3_nt: TGTGCCAGCAGTGCCGCTGGAGCAAGGCCTGAAGCTTTCTTT; cdr3_aa: CASSAAGARPEAFF; d_call: NA; j_call: TRBJ1-1; v_call: TRBV6-4; clone_size: NA
cdr3_nt: TGTGCCAGCTCACCAGTCGATGGGGCACGAGCTTTCTTT; cdr3_aa: CASSPVDGARAFF; d_call: NA; j_call: TRBJ1-1; v_call: TRBV18; clone_size: NA
cdr3_nt: TGCAGTGCCGCTGGACAGCAAAACACTGAAGCTTTCTTT; cdr3_aa: CSAAGQQNTEAFF; d_call: NA; j_call: TRBJ1-1; v_call: TRBV20-1; clone_size: few
cdr3_nt: TGTGCCAGCAGTGCTCCCAGGACAGGGAACACAGATACGCAGTATTTT; cdr3_aa: CASSAPRTGNTDTQYF; d_call: TRBD1; j_call: TRBJ2-3; v_call: TRBV2; clone_size: NA
cdr3_nt: TGTGCCAGCAGCGGACAGGGAGCAGCTCAGCCCCAGCATTTT; cdr3_aa: CASSGQGAAQPQHF; d_call: TRBD1; j_call: TRBJ1-5; v_call: TRBV6-5; clone_size: NA
cdr3_nt: TGCGCCAGCAGCCACGTGTTGGACAGCTATAGCCCCTACGAGCAGTACTTC; cdr3_aa: CASSHVLDSYSPYEQYF; d_call: NA; j_call: TRBJ2-7; v_call: TRBV4-1; clone_size: few
cdr3_nt: TGCAGTGCCGGACAGGGGGGAGGAAATCAGCCCCAGCATTTT; cdr3_aa: CSAGQGGGNQPQHF; d_call: TRBD1; j_call: TRBJ1-5; v_call: TRBV20-1; clone_size: NA
cdr3_nt: TGCAGTGCTCCCGCACCGGGACAGGGGGCGCGGGGCACCGGGGAGCTGTTTTTT; cdr3_aa: CSAPAPGQGARGTGELFF; d_call: TRBD1; j_call: TRBJ2-2; v_call: TRBV20-1; clone_size: NA
cdr3_nt: TGCAGTGCTAGAGAGGACTTATACAATGAGCAGTTCTTC; cdr3_aa: CSAREDLYNEQFF; d_call: NA; j_call: TRBJ2-1; v_call: TRBV20-1; clone_size: few
cdr3_nt: TGTGCCAGCATTGACAGGGAGTCTCAGTTCTTC; cdr3_aa: CASIDRESQFF; d_call: TRBD1; j_call: TRBJ2-1; v_call: TRBV6-5; clone_size: few
cdr3_nt: TGTGCCACCAGCAGAGATTTAGGGATCTACACTGAAGCTTTCTTT; cdr3_aa: CATSRDLGIYTEAFF; d_call: NA; j_call: TRBJ1-1; v_call: TRBV15; clone_size: NA
cdr3_nt: TGTGCCAGCTCACCCTCGTCCCGGGACGATGTGCAGTTCTTC; cdr3_aa: CASSPSSRDDVQFF; d_call: NA; j_call: TRBJ2-1; v_call: TRBV18; clone_size: NA
cdr3_nt: TGCGCCAGCAGCTTGGATAGCGGGAGGCTTTCAGATACGCAGTATTTT; cdr3_aa: CASSLDSGRLSDTQYF; d_call: TRBD2; j_call: TRBJ2-3; v_call: TRBV5-1; clone_size: NA
cdr3_nt: TGTGCTAGTGGTCTGAACCCACACAGCTCCTATAATTCACCCCTCCACTTT; cdr3_aa: CASGLNPHSSYNSPLHF; d_call: NA; j_call: TRBJ1-6; v_call: TRBV12-5; clone_size: NA
cdr3_nt: TGCAGCGTTGAAGGGGGTGGTCCCTTGGAAGATACGCAGTATTTT; cdr3_aa: CSVEGGGPLEDTQYF; d_call: NA; j_call: TRBJ2-3; v_call: TRBV29-1; clone_size: NA